What follows describes a single T cell receptor (beta chain). Produced via immunoSEQ multiplex PCR; TCRdb's table is partial and in-frame only. The profile shows more than 95,000 clones, 93% of them singletons. The sample originates from a study of siplizumab effects on memory and regulatory T cells. The sequenced sample consisted of Tregs sorted from blood. This clonotype was obtained from a human donor in good health.

CDR3 region: CATSRKATSGISYEQYF. DNA of the CDR3: TGTGCCACCAGCAGAAAGGCGACTAGCGGGATCTCCTACGAGCAGTACTTC. The chain is built from TRBV15 and TRBJ2-7; 11 bases are a match to TRBD2. This CDR3 region has 17 residues. CDR1 and CDR2 from the germline V gene are LNHNV and YYDKDF (reference sequence). The junction had 6 bases not matched to a gene; V was cut back by 2 bases and J by 0 bases.